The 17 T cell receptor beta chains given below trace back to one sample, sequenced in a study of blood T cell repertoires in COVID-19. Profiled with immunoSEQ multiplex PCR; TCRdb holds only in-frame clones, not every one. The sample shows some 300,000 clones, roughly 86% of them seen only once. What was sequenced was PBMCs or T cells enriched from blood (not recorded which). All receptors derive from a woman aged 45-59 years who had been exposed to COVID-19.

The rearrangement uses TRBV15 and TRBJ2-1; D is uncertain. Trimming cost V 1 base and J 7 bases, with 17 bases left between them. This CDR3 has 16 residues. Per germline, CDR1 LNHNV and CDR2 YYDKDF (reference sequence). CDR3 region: CATSRGANLLLNEQFF. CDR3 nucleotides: TGTGCCACCAGCAGAGGGGCCAATCTTCTTTTGAATGAGCAGTTCTTC.

The DNA for the CDR3 is TGTGCCAGCAGGGTCCGGGGAGGGACCTATGGCTACACCTTC. Its protein product is CASRVRGGTYGYTF. V and J are TRBV2 and TRBJ1-2; D might be TRBD1 (5 bases). This CDR3 is built from 14 residues. Germline CDR1 and CDR2: SNHLY and FYNNEI. The V gene lost 6 bases and the J gene lost 4 bases, with 15 bases spanning the gap.

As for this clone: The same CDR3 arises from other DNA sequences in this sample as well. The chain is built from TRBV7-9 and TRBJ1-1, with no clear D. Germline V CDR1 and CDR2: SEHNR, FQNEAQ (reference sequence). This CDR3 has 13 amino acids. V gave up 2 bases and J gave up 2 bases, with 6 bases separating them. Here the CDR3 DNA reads TGTGCCAGCAGCTTACGGGGAAACACTGAAGCTTTCTTT. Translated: CASSLRGNTEAFF.

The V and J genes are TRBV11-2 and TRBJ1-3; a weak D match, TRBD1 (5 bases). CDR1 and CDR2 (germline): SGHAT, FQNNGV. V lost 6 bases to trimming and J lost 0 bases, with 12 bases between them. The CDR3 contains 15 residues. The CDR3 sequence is CASRSTDFSGNTIYF. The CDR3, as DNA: TGTGCCAGCAGGTCGACAGATTTCTCTGGAAACACCATATATTTT.

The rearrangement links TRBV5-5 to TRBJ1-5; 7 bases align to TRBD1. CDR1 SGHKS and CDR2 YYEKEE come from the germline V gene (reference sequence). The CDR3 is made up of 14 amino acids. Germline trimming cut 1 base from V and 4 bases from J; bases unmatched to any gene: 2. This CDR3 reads CASSLQQGNQPQHF. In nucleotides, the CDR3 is TGTGCCAGCAGCTTGCAACAGGGGAATCAGCCCCAGCATTTT.

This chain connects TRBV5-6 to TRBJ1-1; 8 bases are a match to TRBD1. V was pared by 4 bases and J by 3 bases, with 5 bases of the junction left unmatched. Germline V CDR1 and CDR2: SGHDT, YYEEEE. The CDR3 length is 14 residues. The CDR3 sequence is CASSRQGYDTEAFF. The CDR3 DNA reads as TGTGCCAGCAGCAGACAGGGGTATGACACTGAAGCTTTCTTT.

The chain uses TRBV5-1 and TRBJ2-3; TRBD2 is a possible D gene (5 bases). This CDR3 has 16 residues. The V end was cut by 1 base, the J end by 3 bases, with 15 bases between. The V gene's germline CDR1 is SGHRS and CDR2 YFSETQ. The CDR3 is CASSLSGVTSTDTQYF. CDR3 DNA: TGCGCCAGCAGCTTGTCCGGAGTTACTAGTACAGATACGCAGTATTTT.

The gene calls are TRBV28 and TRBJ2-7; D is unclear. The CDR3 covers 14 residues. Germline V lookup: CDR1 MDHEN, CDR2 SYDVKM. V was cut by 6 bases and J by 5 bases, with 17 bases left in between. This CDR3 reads CASSTTRQSHEQYF. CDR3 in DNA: TGTGCCAGCAGCACTACCCGGCAGTCCCACGAGCAGTACTTC.

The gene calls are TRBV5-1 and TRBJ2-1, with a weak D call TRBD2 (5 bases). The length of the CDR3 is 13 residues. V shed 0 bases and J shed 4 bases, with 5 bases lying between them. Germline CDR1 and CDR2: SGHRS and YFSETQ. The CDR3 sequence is CASSLGGYNEQFF. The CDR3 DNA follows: TGCGCCAGCAGCTTGGGCGGGTACAATGAGCAGTTCTTC.

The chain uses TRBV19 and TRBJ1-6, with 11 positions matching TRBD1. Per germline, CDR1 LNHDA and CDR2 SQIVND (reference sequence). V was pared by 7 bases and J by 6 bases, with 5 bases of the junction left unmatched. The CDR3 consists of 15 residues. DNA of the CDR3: TGTGCCAGTAATACTGGACAGGGGGCTAATTCACCCCTCCACTTT. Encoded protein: CASNTGQGANSPLHF.

As DNA, the CDR3 is TGTGCCAGTAGCATCACCCAGAGGCAGCAGTTCTTC. Translation: CASSITQRQQFF. This chain links TRBV19 with TRBJ2-1, with D hard to call. CDR3 length: 12 amino acids. Looked up from germline, CDR1 is LNHDA and CDR2 is SQIVND (reference sequence). V shed 6 bases and J shed 11 bases, with 14 bases lying between them.

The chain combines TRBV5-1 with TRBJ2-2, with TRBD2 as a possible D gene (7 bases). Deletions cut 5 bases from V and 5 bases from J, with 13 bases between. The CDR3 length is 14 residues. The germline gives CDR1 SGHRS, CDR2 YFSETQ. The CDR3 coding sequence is TGCGCCAGCAGAGAACAGGGACTAACCGGGGAGCTGTTTTTT. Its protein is CASREQGLTGELFF. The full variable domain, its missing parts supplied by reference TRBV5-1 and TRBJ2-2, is KAGVTQTPRYLIKTRGQQVTLSCSPISGHRSVSWYQQTPGQGLQFLFEYFSETQRNKGNFPGRFSGRQFSNSRSEMNVSTLELGDSALYLCASREQGLTGELFFGEGSRLTVL.

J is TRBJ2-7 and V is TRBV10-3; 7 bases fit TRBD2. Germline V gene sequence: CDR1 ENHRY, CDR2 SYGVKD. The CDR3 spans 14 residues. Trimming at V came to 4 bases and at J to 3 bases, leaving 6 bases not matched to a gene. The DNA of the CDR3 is TGTGCCATCAGTGCCGGGGAGGGATTCTACGAGCAGTACTTC. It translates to CAISAGEGFYEQYF.

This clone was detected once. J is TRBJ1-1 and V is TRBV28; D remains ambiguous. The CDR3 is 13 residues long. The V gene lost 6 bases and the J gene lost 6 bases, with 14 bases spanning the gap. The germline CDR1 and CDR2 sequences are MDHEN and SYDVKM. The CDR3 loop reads CASRGHQVSEAFF. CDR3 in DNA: TGTGCCAGCAGGGGTCATCAGGTTTCTGAAGCTTTCTTT.

The CDR3 DNA reads TGTGCCAGCAGTTTACCCGGGACAACCAATACGCAGTATTTT. Translating gives CASSLPGTTNTQYF. V is TRBV28 and J is TRBJ2-3; TRBD1 might be the D (6 bases). In germline, CDR1 is MDHEN, CDR2 SYDVKM. The CDR3 has 14 residues. V was clipped by 2 bases and J by 7 bases, with 13 bases between them.

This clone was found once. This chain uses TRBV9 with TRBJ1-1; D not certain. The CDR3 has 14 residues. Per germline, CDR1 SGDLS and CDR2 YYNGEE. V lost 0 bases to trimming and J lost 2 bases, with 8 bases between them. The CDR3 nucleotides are TGTGCCAGCAGCGTAGATAGCTATAACACTGAAGCTTTCTTT. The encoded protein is CASSVDSYNTEAFF.

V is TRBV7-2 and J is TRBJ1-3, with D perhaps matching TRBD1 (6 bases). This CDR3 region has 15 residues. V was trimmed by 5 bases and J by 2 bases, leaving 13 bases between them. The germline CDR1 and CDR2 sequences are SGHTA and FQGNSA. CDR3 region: CASSPTWGPGNTIYF. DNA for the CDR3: TGTGCCAGCAGCCCAACATGGGGGCCTGGAAACACCATATATTTT.